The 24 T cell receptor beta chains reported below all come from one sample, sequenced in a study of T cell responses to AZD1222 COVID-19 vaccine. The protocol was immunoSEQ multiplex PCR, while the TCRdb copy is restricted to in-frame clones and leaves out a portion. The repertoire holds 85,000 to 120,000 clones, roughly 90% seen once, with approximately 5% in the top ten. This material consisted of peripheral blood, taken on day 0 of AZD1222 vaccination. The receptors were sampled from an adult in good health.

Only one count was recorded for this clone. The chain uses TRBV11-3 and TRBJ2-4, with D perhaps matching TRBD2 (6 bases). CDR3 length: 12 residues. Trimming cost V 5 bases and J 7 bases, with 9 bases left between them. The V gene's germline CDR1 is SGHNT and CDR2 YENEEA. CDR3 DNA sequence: TGTGCCAGCAGCCCTGGGGGGAACATTCAGTACTTC. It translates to CASSPGGNIQYF.

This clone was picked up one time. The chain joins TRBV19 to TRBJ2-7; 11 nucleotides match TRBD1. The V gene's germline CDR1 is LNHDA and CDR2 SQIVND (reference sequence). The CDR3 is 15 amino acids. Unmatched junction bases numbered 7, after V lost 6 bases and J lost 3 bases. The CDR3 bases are TGTGCCAGTAGGAGTACCGGGACAGGGGGCTACGAGCAGTACTTC. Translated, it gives CASRSTGTGGYEQYF.

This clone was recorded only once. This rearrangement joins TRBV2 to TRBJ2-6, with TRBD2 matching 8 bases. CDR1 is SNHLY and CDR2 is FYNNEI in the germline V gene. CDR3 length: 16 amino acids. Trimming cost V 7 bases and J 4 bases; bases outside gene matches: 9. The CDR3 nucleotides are TGTGCCAGCATGCCCGGCGGGGGGCCGGGGGCCAACGTCCTGACTTTC. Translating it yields CASMPGGGPGANVLTF.

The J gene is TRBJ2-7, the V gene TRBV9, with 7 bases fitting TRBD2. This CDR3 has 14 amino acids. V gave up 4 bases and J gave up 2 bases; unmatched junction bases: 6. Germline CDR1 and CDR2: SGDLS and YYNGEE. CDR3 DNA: TGTGCCAGCAGCAGGGCCGGGACTACCTACGAGCAGTACTTC. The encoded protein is CASSRAGTTYEQYF.

CDR3 in amino acids: CASSARQGDSPLHF. CDR3 sequence (DNA): TGTGCCAGCAGCGCGCGACAGGGGGATTCACCCCTCCACTTT. V and J are TRBV13 and TRBJ1-6; 9 bases agree with TRBD1. With 5 bases clipped from V and 8 bases from J, the junction kept 4 bases outside the gene matches. This CDR3 is built from 14 residues. Germline CDR1 and CDR2: PRHDT and FYEKMQ (reference sequence).

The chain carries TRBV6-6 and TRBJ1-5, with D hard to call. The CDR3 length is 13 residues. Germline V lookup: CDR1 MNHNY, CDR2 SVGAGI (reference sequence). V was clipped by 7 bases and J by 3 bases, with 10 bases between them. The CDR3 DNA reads TGTGCCAGCATCACCAGGCCCAATCAGCCCCAGCATTTT. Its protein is CASITRPNQPQHF.

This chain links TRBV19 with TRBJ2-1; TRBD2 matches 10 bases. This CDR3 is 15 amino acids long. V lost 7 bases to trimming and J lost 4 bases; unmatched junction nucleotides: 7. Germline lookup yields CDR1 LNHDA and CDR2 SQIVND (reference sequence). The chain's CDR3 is CASTKGLATYNEQFF. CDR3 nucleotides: TGTGCCAGTACTAAGGGACTAGCGACGTACAATGAGCAGTTCTTC.

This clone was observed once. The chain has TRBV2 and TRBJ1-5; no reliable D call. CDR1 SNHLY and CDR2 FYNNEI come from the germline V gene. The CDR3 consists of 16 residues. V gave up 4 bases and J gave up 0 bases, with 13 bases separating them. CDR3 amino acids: CASSAGGSYSNQPQHF. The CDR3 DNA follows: TGTGCCAGCAGTGCTGGAGGGTCCTATAGCAATCAGCCCCAGCATTTT.

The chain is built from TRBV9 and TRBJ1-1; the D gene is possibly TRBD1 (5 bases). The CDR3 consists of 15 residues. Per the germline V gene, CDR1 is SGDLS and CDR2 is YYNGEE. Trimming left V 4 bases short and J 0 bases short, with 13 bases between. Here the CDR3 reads CASSPPGTLNTEAFF. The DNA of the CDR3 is TGTGCCAGCAGCCCACCCGGGACGTTGAACACTGAAGCTTTCTTT.

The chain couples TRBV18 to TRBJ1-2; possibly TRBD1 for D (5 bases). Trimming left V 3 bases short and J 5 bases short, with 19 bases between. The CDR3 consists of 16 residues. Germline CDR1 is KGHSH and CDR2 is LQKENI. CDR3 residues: CASSPRLGDLGYGYTF. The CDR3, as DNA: TGTGCCAGCTCACCGAGACTAGGGGATCTGGGATATGGCTACACCTTC.

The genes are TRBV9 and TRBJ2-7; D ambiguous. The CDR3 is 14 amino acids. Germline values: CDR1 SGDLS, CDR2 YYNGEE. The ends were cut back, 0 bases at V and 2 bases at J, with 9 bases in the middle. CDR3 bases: TGTGCCAGCAGCGTAGATTCGGGCACCTACGAGCAGTACTTC. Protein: CASSVDSGTYEQYF.

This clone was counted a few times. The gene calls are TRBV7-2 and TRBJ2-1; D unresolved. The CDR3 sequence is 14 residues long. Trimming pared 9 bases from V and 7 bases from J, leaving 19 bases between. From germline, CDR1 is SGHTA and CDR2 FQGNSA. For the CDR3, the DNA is TGTGCCAGTCAAGAATCTCTCGCCGCTAATGAGCAGTTCTTC. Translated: CASQESLAANEQFF.

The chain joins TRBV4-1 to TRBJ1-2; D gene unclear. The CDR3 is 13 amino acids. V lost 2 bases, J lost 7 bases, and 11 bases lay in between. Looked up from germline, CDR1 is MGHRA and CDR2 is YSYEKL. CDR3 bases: TGCGCCAGCAGCCAATCCTTTGAGGGTGGCTACACCTTC. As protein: CASSQSFEGGYTF.

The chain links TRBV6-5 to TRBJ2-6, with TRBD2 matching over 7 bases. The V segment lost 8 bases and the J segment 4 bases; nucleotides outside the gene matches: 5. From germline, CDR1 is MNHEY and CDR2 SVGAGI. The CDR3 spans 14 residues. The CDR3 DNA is TGTGCCAGCGGGAGGGACGTCGGGGCCAACGTCCTGACTTTC. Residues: CASGRDVGANVLTF.

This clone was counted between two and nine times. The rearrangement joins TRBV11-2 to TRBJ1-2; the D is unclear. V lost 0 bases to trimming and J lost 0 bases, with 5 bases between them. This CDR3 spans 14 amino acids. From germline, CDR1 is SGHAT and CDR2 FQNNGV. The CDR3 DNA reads TGTGCCAGCAGCTTAGAGCTTTCTAACTATGGCTACACCTTC. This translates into CASSLELSNYGYTF.

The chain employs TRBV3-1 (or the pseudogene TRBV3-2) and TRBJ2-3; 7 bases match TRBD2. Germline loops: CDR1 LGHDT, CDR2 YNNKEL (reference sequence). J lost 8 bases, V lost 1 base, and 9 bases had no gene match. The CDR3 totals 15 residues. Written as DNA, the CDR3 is TGTGCCAGCAGCCAAGCGGGGAGGGCCGTTGGTACGCAGTATTTT. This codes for CASSQAGRAVGTQYF.

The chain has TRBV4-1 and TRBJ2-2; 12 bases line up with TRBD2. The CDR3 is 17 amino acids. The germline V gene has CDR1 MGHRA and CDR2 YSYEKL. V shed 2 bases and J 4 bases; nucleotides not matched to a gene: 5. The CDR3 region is CASSQSSSGRATGELFF. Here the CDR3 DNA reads TGCGCCAGCAGCCAATCCTCTAGCGGGAGGGCCACCGGGGAGCTGTTTTTT.

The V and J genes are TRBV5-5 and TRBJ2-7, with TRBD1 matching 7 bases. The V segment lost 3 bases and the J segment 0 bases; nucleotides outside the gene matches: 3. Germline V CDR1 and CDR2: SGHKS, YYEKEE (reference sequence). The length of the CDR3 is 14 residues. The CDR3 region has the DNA TGTGCCAGCAGCTACTGGACAGGCTCCTACGAGCAGTACTTC. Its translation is CASSYWTGSYEQYF.

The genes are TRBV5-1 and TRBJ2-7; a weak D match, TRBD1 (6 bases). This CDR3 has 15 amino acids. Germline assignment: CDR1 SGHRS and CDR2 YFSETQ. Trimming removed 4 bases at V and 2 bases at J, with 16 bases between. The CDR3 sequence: CASSIGQTSTYEQYF. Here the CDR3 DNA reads TGCGCCAGCAGCATTGGACAGACCTCAACCTACGAGCAGTACTTC.

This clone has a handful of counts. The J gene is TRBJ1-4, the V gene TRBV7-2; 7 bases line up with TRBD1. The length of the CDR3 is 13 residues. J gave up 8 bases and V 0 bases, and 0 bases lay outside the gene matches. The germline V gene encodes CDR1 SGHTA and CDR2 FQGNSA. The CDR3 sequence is CASSLAGQEKLFF. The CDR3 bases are TGTGCCAGCAGCTTAGCGGGACAGGAAAAACTGTTTTTT.

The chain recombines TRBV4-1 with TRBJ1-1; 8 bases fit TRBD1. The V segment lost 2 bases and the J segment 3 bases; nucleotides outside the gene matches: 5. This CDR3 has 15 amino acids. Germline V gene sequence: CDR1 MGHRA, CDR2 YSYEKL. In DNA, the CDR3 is TGCGCCAGCAGCCAAACAGGGGGAGATTACACTGAAGCTTTCTTT. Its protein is CASSQTGGDYTEAFF.

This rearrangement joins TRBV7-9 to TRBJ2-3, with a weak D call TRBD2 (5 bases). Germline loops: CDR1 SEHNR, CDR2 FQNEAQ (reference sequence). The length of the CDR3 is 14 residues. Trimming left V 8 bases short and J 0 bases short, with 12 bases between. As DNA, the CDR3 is TGTGCCAGCTTACCCAGCGGCAGCACAGATACGCAGTATTTT. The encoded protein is CASLPSGSTDTQYF. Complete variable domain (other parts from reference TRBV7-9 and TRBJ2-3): DTGVSQNPRHKITKRGQNVTFRCDPISEHNRLYWYRQTLGQGPEFLTYFQNEAQLEKSRLLSDRFSAERPKGSFSTLEIQRTEQGDSAMYLCASLPSGSTDTQYFGPGTRLTVL.

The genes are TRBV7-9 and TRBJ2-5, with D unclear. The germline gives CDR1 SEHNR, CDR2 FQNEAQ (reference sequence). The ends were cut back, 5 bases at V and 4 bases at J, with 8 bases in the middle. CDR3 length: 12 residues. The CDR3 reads CASSTSLETQYF. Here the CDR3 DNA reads TGTGCCAGCAGCACGAGCTTAGAGACCCAGTACTTC.

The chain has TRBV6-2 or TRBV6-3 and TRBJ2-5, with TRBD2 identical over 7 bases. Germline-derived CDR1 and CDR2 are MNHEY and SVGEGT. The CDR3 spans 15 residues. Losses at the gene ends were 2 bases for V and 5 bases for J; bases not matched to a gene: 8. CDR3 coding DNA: TGTGCCAGCAGTTACGGGGCAGCCGGGGGGGAGACCCAGTACTTC. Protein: CASSYGAAGGETQYF.